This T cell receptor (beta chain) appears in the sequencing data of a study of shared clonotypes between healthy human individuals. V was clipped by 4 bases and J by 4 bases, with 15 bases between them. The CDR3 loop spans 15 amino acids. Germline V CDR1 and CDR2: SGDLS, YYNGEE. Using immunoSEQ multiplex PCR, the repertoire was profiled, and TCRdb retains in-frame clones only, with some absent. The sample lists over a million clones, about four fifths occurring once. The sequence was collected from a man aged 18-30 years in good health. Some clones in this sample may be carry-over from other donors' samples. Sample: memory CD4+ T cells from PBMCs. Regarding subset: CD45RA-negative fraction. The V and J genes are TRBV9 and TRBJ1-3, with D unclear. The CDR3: CASSPRRVGGNTIYF. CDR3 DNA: TGTGCCAGCAGCCCACGGAGAGTTGGAGGAAACACCATATATTTT. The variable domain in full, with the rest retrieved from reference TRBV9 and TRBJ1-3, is DSGVTQTPKHLITATGQRVTLRCSPRSGDLSVYWYQQSLDQGLQFLIQYYNGEERAKGNILERFSAQQFPDLHSELNLSSLELGDSALYFCASSPRRVGGNTIYFGEGSWLTVV.